A single TCR beta chain is shown here with its context. The germline V and J ends were trimmed by 1 base and 0 bases, with 11 bases remaining between them. Germline V gene data show CDR1 as SGHDT and CDR2 as YYEEEE. CDR3 length: 16 residues. The data derive from a study of control samples from healthy donors and cancer patients. The repertoire was sequenced with immunoSEQ multiplex PCR; TCRdb's copy has only in-frame clones and lacks some. The repertoire includes about 120,000 clones, around 88% of them detected once, and 3% to 4% sits in the top ten. The receptor was isolated from a man in his forties in good health. The sequenced material came from blood. The J gene is TRBJ1-3, the V gene TRBV5-6; D is unresolved. CDR3 sequence reads: CASSLRIGISGNTIYF. Written as DNA, the CDR3 is TGTGCCAGCAGCTTGAGAATCGGTATCTCTGGAAACACCATATATTTT. The whole variable domain, remainder taken from reference TRBV5-6 and TRBJ1-3, is DAGVTQSPTHLIKTRGQQVTLRCSPKSGHDTVSWYQQALGQGPQFIFQYYEEEERQRGNFPDRFSGHQFPNYSSELNVNALLLGDSALYLCASSLRIGISGNTIYFGEGSWLTVV.